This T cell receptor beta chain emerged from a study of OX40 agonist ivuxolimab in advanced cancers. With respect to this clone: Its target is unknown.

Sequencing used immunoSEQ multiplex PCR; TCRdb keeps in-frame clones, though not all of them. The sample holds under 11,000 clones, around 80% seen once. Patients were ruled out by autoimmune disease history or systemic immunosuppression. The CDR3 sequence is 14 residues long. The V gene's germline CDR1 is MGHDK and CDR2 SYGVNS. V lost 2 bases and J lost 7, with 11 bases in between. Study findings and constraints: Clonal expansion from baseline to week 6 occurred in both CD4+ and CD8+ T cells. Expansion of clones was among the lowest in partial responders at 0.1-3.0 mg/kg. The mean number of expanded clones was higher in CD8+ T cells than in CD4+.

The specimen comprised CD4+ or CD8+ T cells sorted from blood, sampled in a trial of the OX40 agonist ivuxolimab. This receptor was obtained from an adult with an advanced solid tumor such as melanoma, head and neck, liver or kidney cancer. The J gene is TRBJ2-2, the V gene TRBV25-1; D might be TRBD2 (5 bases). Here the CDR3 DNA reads TGTGCCAGCAGTGAAGGGAAGGAGGTCGGGGAGCTGTTTTTT. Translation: CASSEGKEVGELFF.